The source of this T cell receptor beta chain is a study of cytomegalovirus exposure and HLA in healthy donors. Study conclusions and caveats: Researchers reportedly found TCR beta sequences accurately predicted most subjects' HLA-A and HLA-B alleles. Certain sequence variants were highly shared and formed a cluster, and this cluster was likely a sequencing artifact. The productive fraction for most TCR beta V segments was about 87% or about 30% in an earlier analysis. Cytomegalovirus-associated status was assigned to about 170 TCR beta chains.

The study ran its PCR with 60 Vbeta and 13 Jbeta primers. The assay was immunoSEQ multiplex PCR, and TCRdb's table has in-frame clones only and misses some. This sample has some 120,000 clones, with 60% to 85% found just once. Germline V gene lookup returns CDR1 SEHNR and CDR2 FQNEAQ (reference sequence). The ends were cut back, 5 bases at V and 0 bases at J, with 8 bases in the middle. The CDR3 has 13 residues. Notes on this clone: Its target is unknown.

This TCR came from a young woman in good health and CMV-seronegative. V gene TRBV7-9 combines with J gene TRBJ2-7; D unresolved. The sequenced sample consisted of PBMCs. CDR3 in DNA: TGTGCCAGCAGCCTCACAGCCTCCTACGAGCAGTACTTC. This codes for CASSLTASYEQYF. Combining the CDR3 with reference TRBV7-9 and TRBJ2-7 gives the whole variable domain DTGVSQNPRHKITKRGQNVTFRCDPISEHNRLYWYRQTLGQGPEFLTYFQNEAQLEKSRLLSDRFSAERPKGSFSTLEIQRTEQGDSAMYLCASSLTASYEQYFGPGTRLTVT.